The 28 T cell receptor beta chains below all came from one sample that was sequenced in a study of T-cell reconstitution after alpha-beta-depleted transplantation in children. The authors prepared the TCRbeta library with unique molecular identifiers. TCRdb independently ran MiXCR on the PCR reads; one entry per CDR3 protein. The sample consists of some 600,000 distinct CDR3 sequences, 15% to 20% of them appearing once. Specimen: PBMCs from the stem cell graft donor, collected from the stem cell graft. The receptors come from a human donor who donated a stem cell graft to a child with acute myeloid leukemia.

There are a few counts of this clonotype. The chain employs TRBV12-3 or TRBV12-4 and TRBJ2-6; D unresolved. The CDR3 is made up of 16 amino acids. The V end was cut by 6 bases, the J end by 1 base, with 13 bases between. The chain's CDR3 is CASRNGFLSGANVLTF. CDR3 sequence (DNA): TGTGCCAGCAGGAACGGGTTTCTATCTGGGGCCAACGTCCTGACTTTC.

This clonotype has just a few counts. The chain employs TRBV7-9 and TRBJ1-1, with TRBD1 matching 7 bases. V was pared by 6 bases and J by 1 base, with 11 bases of the junction left unmatched. This CDR3 is 16 amino acids long. The germline V gene has CDR1 SEHNR and CDR2 FQNEAQ (reference sequence). CDR3 sequence (DNA): TGTGCCAGCAGGGGGACAGCCCCAGGCCCGAACACTGAAGCTTTCTTT. Amino acids: CASRGTAPGPNTEAFF.

The gene calls are TRBV28 and TRBJ2-5; D may be TRBD2 (6 bases). The CDR3 sequence is 14 residues long. Germline-derived CDR1 and CDR2 are MDHEN and SYDVKM. V was shortened by 8 bases and J by 1 base, with 14 bases between the two germline ends. The CDR3 DNA reads TGTGCCAGCCGGCGCGGGGCTACCCAAGAGACCCAGTACTTC. Its protein product is CASRRGATQETQYF.

In this sample, this clonotype turned up a few times. The V and J genes are TRBV20-1 and TRBJ2-7, with 7 bases matching TRBD1. Trimming cost V 1 base and J 4 bases; bases outside gene matches: 13. CDR1 is DFQATT, CDR2 SNEGSKA, per germline (reference sequence). CDR3 size: 16 residues. The CDR3 region has the DNA TGCAGTGCTAGAGGGTTGACAGGACAGGAAGTATACGAGCAGTACTTC. Translated: CSARGLTGQEVYEQYF.

This chain joins TRBV20-1 and TRBJ2-7; tentatively, D is TRBD2 (6 bases). CDR1 DFQATT and CDR2 SNEGSKA come from the germline V gene (reference sequence). V was clipped by 4 bases and J by 6 bases, with 25 bases between them. CDR3 length: 16 residues. The CDR3 loop reads CSATPAGDPYGSEQYV. As DNA, the CDR3 is TGCAGTGCTACTCCTGCTGGGGACCCCTACGGGAGCGAGCAGTACGTC.

The chain recombines TRBV5-1 with TRBJ1-5, with 9 bases fitting TRBD1. This CDR3 comprises 15 residues. Per the germline V gene, CDR1 is SGHRS and CDR2 is YFSETQ. The V gene end was trimmed by 0 bases and the J gene end by 11 bases; junction bases not matched to a gene: 9. The chain's CDR3 is CASSLDGTGYLTQHF. CDR3 bases: TGCGCCAGCAGCTTGGATGGGACAGGGTATTTGACCCAGCATTTT. The full variable domain, in which reference TRBV5-1 and TRBJ1-5 provide the parts outside the CDR3, is KAGVTQTPRYLIKTRGQQVTLSCSPISGHRSVSWYQQTPGQGLQFLFEYFSETQRNKGNFPGRFSGRQFSNSRSEMNVSTLELGDSALYLCASSLDGTGYLTQHFGDGTRLSIL.

This clonotype was detected a few times. The chain uses TRBV7-2 and TRBJ2-1, with D maybe TRBD2 (5 bases). There are 15 residues in the CDR3. The germline V gene encodes CDR1 SGHTA and CDR2 FQGNSA. V lost 5 bases and J lost 0, with 11 bases in between. CDR3: CASSVRGSSYNEQFF. The CDR3 bases are TGTGCCAGCAGCGTCCGTGGGAGCTCCTACAATGAGCAGTTCTTC.

The chain uses TRBV20-1 and TRBJ2-7, with D perhaps TRBD1 (5 bases). The CDR3 has 12 residues. V gave up 3 bases and J gave up 3 bases, with 9 bases separating them. Germline V CDR1 and CDR2: DFQATT, SNEGSKA (reference sequence). CDR3 in DNA: TGCAGTGCTAGGGCAGGGAACTACGAGCAGTACGTC. Its translation is CSARAGNYEQYV.

This clonotype was found a few times. The J gene is TRBJ2-1, the V gene TRBV7-9; D perhaps matches TRBD1 (6 bases). Germline V gene lookup returns CDR1 SEHNR and CDR2 FQNEAQ (reference sequence). The CDR3 runs to 14 residues. Trimming took 3 bases from V and 6 from J, leaving 12 bases between them. Here the CDR3 reads CASSLAGAVNEQFF. The CDR3 DNA follows: TGTGCCAGCAGCTTGGCAGGGGCGGTCAATGAGCAGTTCTTC.

This clonotype was detected a few times. The CDR3 sequence: CASSLDSISDEKLFF. For the CDR3, the DNA is TGTGCCAGCAGCTTAGATTCGATTTCGGATGAAAAACTGTTTTTT. The chain uses TRBV11-2 and TRBJ1-4; D is unresolved. The V end was cut by 0 bases, the J end by 6 bases, with 11 bases between. The CDR3 is made up of 15 amino acids. Germline V CDR1 and CDR2: SGHAT, FQNNGV.

This clonotype was seen at least ten times. This rearrangement joins TRBV20-1 to TRBJ1-5; D possibly corresponds to TRBD1 (6 bases). CDR1 and CDR2 from the germline V gene are DFQATT and SNEGSKA (reference sequence). Trimming left V 4 bases short and J 7 bases short, with 20 bases between. CDR3 size: 15 residues. The CDR3 region has the DNA TGCAGTGCTACCGAAGACAGGTCGTCAGGGCAGCCCCAGCATTTT. As protein: CSATEDRSSGQPQHF.

This clonotype has just a few counts. The chain links TRBV7-7 to TRBJ2-2; 8 nucleotides match TRBD1. The CDR3 length is 15 residues. In germline, CDR1 is SSHAT, CDR2 FNYEAQ (reference sequence). V lost 6 bases, J lost 5 bases, and 8 bases stayed unmatched. The CDR3 reads CASSLNTGGTGELFF. The CDR3 DNA follows: TGTGCCAGCAGTCTAAACACAGGGGGAACCGGGGAGCTGTTTTTT.

This clonotype was detected many times. V is TRBV20-1 and J is TRBJ1-3; 8 positions agree with TRBD1. J was trimmed by 0 bases and V by 3 bases; bases with no gene match: 7. CDR3 size: 16 residues. The germline gives CDR1 DFQATT, CDR2 SNEGSKA (reference sequence). CDR3 residues: CSASYPTGGSGNTIYF. DNA for the CDR3: TGCAGTGCTAGTTACCCCACAGGGGGCTCTGGAAACACCATATATTTT.

This clonotype has a handful of counts. The chain joins TRBV5-1 to TRBJ2-7; D is unclear. This CDR3 spans 13 amino acids. Germline V gene sequence: CDR1 SGHRS, CDR2 YFSETQ. V was cut by 1 base and J by 3 bases, with 8 bases left in between. The CDR3, as DNA: TGCGCCAGCAGCTTGTACGGATTCTACGAGCAGTACGTC. It yields the protein CASSLYGFYEQYV.

A note on this clonotype: A much bigger clone sits one base away, suggesting this may be a read error. This rearrangement joins TRBV29-1 to TRBJ2-2; 8 nucleotides agree with TRBD1. Germline trimming cut 6 bases from V and 3 bases from J; bases unmatched to any gene: 6. The germline V gene encodes CDR1 SQVTM and CDR2 ANQGSEA. This CDR3 region has 14 residues. CDR3 residues: CSVTGTGYTGELFF. The CDR3, as DNA: TGCAGCGTAACCGGGACAGGCTACACCGGGGAGCTGTTTTTT.

This clonotype was seen more than once but under ten times. This rearrangement joins TRBV27 to TRBJ2-5; 7 bases match TRBD1. The CDR3 extends over 15 amino acids. The ends lost 5 bases at V and 2 bases at J; junction bases unmatched: 8. Per the germline V gene, CDR1 is MNHEY and CDR2 is SMNVEV (reference sequence). The CDR3 reads CASSINRGRQETQYF. CDR3 coding DNA: TGTGCCAGCAGTATAAACAGGGGACGGCAAGAGACCCAGTACTTC.

This clonotype was detected many times. The chain employs TRBV12-3 or TRBV12-4 and TRBJ1-1, with TRBD1 as a possible D gene (5 bases). CDR3 length: 17 amino acids. Trimming stripped 5 bases from V and 0 bases from J, with 19 bases between. In DNA, the CDR3 is TGTGCCAGCAGTAGGAGCAGTGGGACCAATTTGAACACTGAAGCTTTCTTT. Translating gives CASSRSSGTNLNTEAFF.

The chain joins TRBV6-1 to TRBJ2-1; TRBD1 matches at 10 bases. CDR1 MNHNS and CDR2 SASEGT come from the germline V gene. With 2 bases clipped from V and 7 bases from J, the junction kept 5 bases outside the gene matches. This CDR3 has 15 amino acids. The CDR3 sequence is CASSERDRGMNEQFF. The CDR3, as DNA: TGTGCCAGCAGTGAAAGGGACAGGGGCATGAATGAGCAGTTCTTC.

This chain links TRBV11-2 with TRBJ2-1; 16 bases align to TRBD2. The germline V gene encodes CDR1 SGHAT and CDR2 FQNNGV. The V and J ends lost 0 bases and 4 bases, in that order; junction bases with no gene match: 18. The CDR3 is 23 amino acids. The CDR3 DNA is TGTGCCAGCAGCTTAGATCCTTGGAGTATGGGACTAGCGGGGGGGCCAAGGTACAATGAGCAGTTCTTC. Translated, it gives CASSLDPWSMGLAGGPRYNEQFF.

This clonotype was recorded many times. The chain employs TRBV20-1 and TRBJ2-7; D could derive from TRBD1 or TRBD2 (5 bases each). CDR3 size: 13 residues. Germline assignment: CDR1 DFQATT and CDR2 SNEGSKA (reference sequence). With 5 bases removed from V and 0 bases from J, the gap between germline ends came to 11 bases. The CDR3 DNA sequence: TGCAGTGCTGGGGGTCCTCCCTCCTACGAGCAGTACGTC. Its protein product is CSAGGPPSYEQYV.

This clonotype appeared many times. V usage is TRBV7-2 and J usage is TRBJ1-1; D may be TRBD1 (6 bases). Trimming pared 2 bases from V and 8 bases from J, leaving 12 bases between. The germline V gene has CDR1 SGHTA and CDR2 FQGNSA. This CDR3 contains 13 residues. CDR3 region: CASSLLPRGEAFF. DNA for the CDR3: TGTGCCAGCAGCTTACTCCCCAGGGGCGAAGCTTTCTTT.

The chain is built from TRBV4-1 and TRBJ1-1; D unresolved. V lost 2 bases and J lost 0, with 10 bases in between. The CDR3 runs to 15 residues. Per the germline V gene, CDR1 is MGHRA and CDR2 is YSYEKL. The DNA of the CDR3 is TGCGCCAGCAGCCAAACAGCACTCATGAACACTGAAGCTTTCTTT. The encoded protein is CASSQTALMNTEAFF.

This clonotype turned up a few times. V usage is TRBV12-3 or TRBV12-4 and J usage is TRBJ2-4, with a possible D match to TRBD1 (5 bases). This CDR3 is 15 amino acids long. The V end was cut by 7 bases, the J end by 0 bases, with 13 bases between. The CDR3 DNA reads as TGTGCCAGCACCCAGGGCCTACTAGCCAAAAACATTCAGTACTTC. It encodes CASTQGLLAKNIQYF.

A few counts support this clonotype. V and J are TRBV25-1 and TRBJ2-5, with 10 bases aligning to TRBD1. This CDR3 has 14 amino acids. The trim removed 1 base at V and 7 bases at J, leaving 3 bases unmatched. Germline lookup yields CDR1 MGHDK and CDR2 SYGVNS. CDR3 residues: CASSEFRTGGTQYF. The CDR3 nucleotides are TGTGCCAGCAGTGAATTTAGGACAGGGGGGACCCAGTACTTC.

The CDR3 sequence: CASSHAPGTAYEQYF. The CDR3 bases are TGCGCCAGCAGCCACGCCCCGGGGACTGCCTACGAGCAGTACTTC. V is TRBV4-3 and J is TRBJ2-7; possibly TRBD2 for D (6 bases). CDR1 LGHNA and CDR2 YSLEER come from the germline V gene. Trimming shortened V by 3 bases and J by 2 bases, and 14 bases separated the two germline ends. The CDR3 is 15 residues long.

This clonotype was counted a few times. The J gene is TRBJ1-1, the V gene TRBV29-1; D is unresolved. Per germline, CDR1 SQVTM and CDR2 ANQGSEA. The V and J ends lost 5 bases and 0 bases respectively, with 7 bases between them. The CDR3 covers 12 residues. CDR3 nucleotides: TGCAGCGTTAGCGACATGAACACTGAAGCTTTCTTT. Translating gives CSVSDMNTEAFF.

This clonotype occurred a few times. The chain recombines TRBV7-9 with TRBJ1-1, with a weak D call TRBD1 (5 bases). Germline assignment: CDR1 SEHNR and CDR2 FQNEAQ (reference sequence). Trimming removed 4 bases at V and 5 bases at J, with 17 bases between. This CDR3 is 15 amino acids long. In DNA, the CDR3 is TGTGCCAGCAGCTCCTCGGGGACTTGGCGAACTGAAGCTTTCTTT. Its translation is CASSSSGTWRTEAFF. Combining the CDR3 with reference TRBV7-9 and TRBJ1-1 gives the whole variable domain DTGVSQNPRHKITKRGQNVTFRCDPISEHNRLYWYRQTLGQGPEFLTYFQNEAQLEKSRLLSDRFSAERPKGSFSTLEIQRTEQGDSAMYLCASSSSGTWRTEAFFGQGTRLTVV.

This clonotype has a count of ten or more. V and J are TRBV10-3 and TRBJ2-1; D perhaps matches TRBD1 (7 bases). Trimming removed 10 bases from V and 9 bases from J, with 16 bases in between. Germline loops: CDR1 ENHRY, CDR2 SYGVKD. The CDR3 length is 12 residues. The CDR3 protein is CASGTVAIEQFF. In DNA, the CDR3 is TGTGCCAGCGGGACAGTAGCGATTGAGCAGTTCTTC.